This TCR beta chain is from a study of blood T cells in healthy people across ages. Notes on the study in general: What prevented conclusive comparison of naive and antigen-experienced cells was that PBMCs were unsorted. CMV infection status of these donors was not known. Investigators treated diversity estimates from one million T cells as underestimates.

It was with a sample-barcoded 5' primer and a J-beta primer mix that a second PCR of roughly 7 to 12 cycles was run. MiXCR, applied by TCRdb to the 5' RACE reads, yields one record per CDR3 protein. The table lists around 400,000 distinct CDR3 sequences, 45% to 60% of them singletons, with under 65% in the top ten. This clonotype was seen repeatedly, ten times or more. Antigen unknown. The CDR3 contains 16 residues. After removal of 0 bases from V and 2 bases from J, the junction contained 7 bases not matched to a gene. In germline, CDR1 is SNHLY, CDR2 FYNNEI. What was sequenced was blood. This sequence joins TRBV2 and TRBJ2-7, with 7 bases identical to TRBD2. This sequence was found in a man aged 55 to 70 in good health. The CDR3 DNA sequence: TGTGCCAGCAGTGAAGCGCTAGTGGGGGGGGCCTACGAGCAGTACTTC. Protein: CASSEALVGGAYEQYF.